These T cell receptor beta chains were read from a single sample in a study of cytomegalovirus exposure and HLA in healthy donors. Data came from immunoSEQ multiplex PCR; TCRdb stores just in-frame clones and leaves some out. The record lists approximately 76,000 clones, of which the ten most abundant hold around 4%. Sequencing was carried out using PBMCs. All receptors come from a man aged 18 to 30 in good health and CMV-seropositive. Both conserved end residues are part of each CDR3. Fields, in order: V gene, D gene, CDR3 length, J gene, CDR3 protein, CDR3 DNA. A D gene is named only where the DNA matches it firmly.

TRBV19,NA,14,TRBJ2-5,CASSLDRNQETQYF,TGTGCCAGTAGCCTTGACAGAAATCAAGAGACCCAGTACTTC
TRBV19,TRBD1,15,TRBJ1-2,CASSIRAGGNYGYTF,TGTGCCAGTAGTATACGTGCAGGGGGCAACTATGGCTACACCTTC
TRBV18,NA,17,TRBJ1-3,CASSPRDSGDSGNTIYF,TGTGCCAGCTCACCACGCGATTCAGGGGACTCTGGAAACACCATATATTTT
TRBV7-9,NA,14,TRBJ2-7,CASSLAGAVYEQYF,TGTGCCAGCAGCTTAGCAGGGGCCGTCTACGAGCAGTACTTC
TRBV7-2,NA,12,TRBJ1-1,CASSLRGTEAFF,TGTGCCAGCAGCTTAAGGGGAACTGAAGCTTTCTTT
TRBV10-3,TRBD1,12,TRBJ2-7,CAIRTGGHEQYF,TGTGCCATCAGGACAGGGGGGCACGAGCAGTACTTC
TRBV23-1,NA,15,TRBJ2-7,CASRIWVQDSYEQYF,TGCGCCAGCAGGATATGGGTTCAGGACTCCTACGAGCAGTACTTC
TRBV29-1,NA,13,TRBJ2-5,CSVVAKTQETQYF,TGCAGCGTTGTTGCTAAAACCCAAGAGACCCAGTACTTC
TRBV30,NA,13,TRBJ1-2,CAWSRDTIRGYTF,TGTGCCTGGAGCCGGGACACCATTCGGGGCTACACCTTC
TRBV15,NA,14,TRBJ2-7,CATSNRRDSYEQYF,TGTGCCACCAGCAACCGTCGGGACTCCTACGAGCAGTACTTC